These 6 T cell receptor beta chains share one sample of origin, sequenced in a study of graft-versus-host responses after intestinal transplantation. Only in-frame clones appear in the TCRdb table, and some are missing; sequencing was by immunoSEQ multiplex PCR. The sample lists 23,000 or so clones, about 95% occurring once. Source: PBMCs, taken 30 days after intestinal transplant. These receptors came from a human patient who received an intestinal transplant, so some T cells may come from the graft donor.

A single count supports this clone. The chain is built from TRBV5-5 and TRBJ1-2; D is undetermined. In germline, CDR1 is SGHKS, CDR2 YYEKEE (reference sequence). Between the trimmed V and J ends, which lost 0 bases and 6 bases, there was a span of 9 bases. The CDR3 length is 13 residues. The chain's CDR3 is CASSLVGQNGYTF. The CDR3, as DNA: TGTGCCAGCAGCTTGGTAGGCCAAAATGGCTACACCTTC. The variable domain in full, completed from reference TRBV5-5 and TRBJ1-2, reads DAGVTQSPTHLIKTRGQQVTLRCSPISGHKSVSWYQQVLGQGPQFIFQYYEKEERGRGNFPDRFSARQFPNYSSELNVNALLLGDSALYLCASSLVGQNGYTFGSGTRLTVV.

Note on this clone: This likely comes from a read error, as the CDR3 has no conserved phenylalanine or tryptophan at its end. The limits of the CDR3 on the DNA are not certain, so only TCRdb's listed CDR3 is given. The chain links TRBV6-1 to TRBJ1-2; the table assigns TRBD1, which was not confirmed against the DNA. Germline CDR1 and CDR2: MNHNS and SASEGT. Termini included, the CDR3 measures 11 amino acids. The CDR3 loop is CASSEGTGTVI.

This chain uses TRBV27 with TRBJ2-1; the match to TRBD2 covers 9 bases. This CDR3 contains 16 residues. V gave up 6 bases and J gave up 5 bases; unmatched junction bases: 11. The germline V gene encodes CDR1 MNHEY and CDR2 SMNVEV (reference sequence). The CDR3 spells CASSPSGVANHNEQFF. CDR3 sequence (DNA): TGTGCCAGCAGCCCTAGCGGGGTCGCAAACCACAATGAGCAGTTCTTC.

The chain has TRBV27 and TRBJ1-1, with TRBD1 as a possible D gene (5 bases). This CDR3 spans 13 amino acids. V was cut by 5 bases and J by 4 bases, with 11 bases left in between. The germline gives CDR1 MNHEY, CDR2 SMNVEV (reference sequence). CDR3 bases: TGTGCCAGCAGTCCGTTTGGGGGCACTGAAGCTTTCTTT. The encoded protein is CASSPFGGTEAFF.

The rearrangement joins TRBV6-1 to TRBJ2-5; 8 nucleotides match TRBD1. CDR1 and CDR2 from the germline V gene are MNHNS and SASEGT. The trim removed 5 bases at V and 5 bases at J, leaving 10 bases unmatched. The CDR3 contains 15 residues. The CDR3: CASSRNRGSPETQYF. CDR3 DNA: TGTGCCAGCAGTCGTAACAGGGGGTCGCCTGAGACCCAGTACTTC.

V is TRBV28 and J is TRBJ2-3, with 12 bases lining up with TRBD2. CDR3 length: 14 amino acids. Germline trimming cut 4 bases from V and 5 bases from J; bases unmatched to any gene: 1. Germline V gene sequence: CDR1 MDHEN, CDR2 SYDVKM. The CDR3 loop reads CASSSGLAGDTQYF. In nucleotides, the CDR3 is TGTGCCAGCAGTTCGGGACTAGCGGGAGATACGCAGTATTTT.